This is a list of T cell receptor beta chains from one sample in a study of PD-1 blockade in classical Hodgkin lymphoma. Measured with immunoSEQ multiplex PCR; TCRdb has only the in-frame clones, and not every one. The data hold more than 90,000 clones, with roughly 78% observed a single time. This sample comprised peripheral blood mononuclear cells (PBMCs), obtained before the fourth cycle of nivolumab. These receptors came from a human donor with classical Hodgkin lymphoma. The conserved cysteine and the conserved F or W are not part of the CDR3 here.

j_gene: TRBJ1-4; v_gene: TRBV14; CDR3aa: ASSQEKGRLKREKLF
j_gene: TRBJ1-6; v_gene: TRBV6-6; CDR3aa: ASSQGGTYSPLH
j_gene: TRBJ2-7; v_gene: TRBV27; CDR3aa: ASRRGEQY
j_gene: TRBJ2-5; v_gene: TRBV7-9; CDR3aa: ASRQGQYQETQY
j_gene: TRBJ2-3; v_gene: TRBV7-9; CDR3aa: ASSLAHIAGGPDTQY
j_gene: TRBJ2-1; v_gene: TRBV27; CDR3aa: AARPLPSYNEQF
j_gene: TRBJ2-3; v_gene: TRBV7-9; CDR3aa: ASSLRQTTDTQY
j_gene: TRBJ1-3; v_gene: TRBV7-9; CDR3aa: ASSPGAGNTIY
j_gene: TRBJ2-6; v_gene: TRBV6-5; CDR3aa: ASSYWGSGANVLT
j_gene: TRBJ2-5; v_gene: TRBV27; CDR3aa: ASSGGPRAVQETQY
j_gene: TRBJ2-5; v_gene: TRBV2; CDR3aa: ASRVEETQY
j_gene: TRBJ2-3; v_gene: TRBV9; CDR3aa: ASSVALAGNTDTQY
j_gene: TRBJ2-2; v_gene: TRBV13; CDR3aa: ASSFPYPTGELF
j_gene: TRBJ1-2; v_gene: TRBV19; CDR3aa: ASTTATKGYGYT
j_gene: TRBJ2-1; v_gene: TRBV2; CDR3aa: ASSLSQGTYNEQF
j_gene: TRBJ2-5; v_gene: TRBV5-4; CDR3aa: ASSTGTGETQY
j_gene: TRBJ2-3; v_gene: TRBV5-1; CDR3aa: ASSLLIPGLGTDTQY
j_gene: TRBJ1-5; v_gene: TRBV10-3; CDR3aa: AISETGVQPQH
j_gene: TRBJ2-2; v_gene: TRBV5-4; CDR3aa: ASSLERGPGELF
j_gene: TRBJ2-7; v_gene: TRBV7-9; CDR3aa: ASSLRTGASEQY
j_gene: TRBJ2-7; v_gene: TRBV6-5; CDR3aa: ASSYLSGPSYEQY
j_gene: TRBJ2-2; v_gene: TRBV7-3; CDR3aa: ASSSREVGTGELF
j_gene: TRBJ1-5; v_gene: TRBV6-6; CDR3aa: ASSSPQRDQPQH
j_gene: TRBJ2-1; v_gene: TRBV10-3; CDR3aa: AISENRDNYNEQF
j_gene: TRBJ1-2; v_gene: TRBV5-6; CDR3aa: ASSLGRALGYGYT
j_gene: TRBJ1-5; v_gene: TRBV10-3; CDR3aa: AISESANQPQH
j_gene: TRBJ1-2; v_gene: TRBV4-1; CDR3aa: ASSQEDRAYGYT
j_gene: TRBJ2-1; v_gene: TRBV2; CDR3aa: ASNREVLYNEQF
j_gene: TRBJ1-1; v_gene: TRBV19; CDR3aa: ASSTTAIDTEAF
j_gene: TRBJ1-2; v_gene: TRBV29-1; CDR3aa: SVKGGDYGYT
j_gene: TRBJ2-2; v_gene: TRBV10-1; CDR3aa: ASSEAGAGGEAGELF
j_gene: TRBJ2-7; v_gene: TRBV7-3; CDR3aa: ASSLGGDPYEQY
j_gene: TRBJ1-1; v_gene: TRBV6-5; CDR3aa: ASSYRRNTEAF
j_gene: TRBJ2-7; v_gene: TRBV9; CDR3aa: ASSVEGQGRGEQY